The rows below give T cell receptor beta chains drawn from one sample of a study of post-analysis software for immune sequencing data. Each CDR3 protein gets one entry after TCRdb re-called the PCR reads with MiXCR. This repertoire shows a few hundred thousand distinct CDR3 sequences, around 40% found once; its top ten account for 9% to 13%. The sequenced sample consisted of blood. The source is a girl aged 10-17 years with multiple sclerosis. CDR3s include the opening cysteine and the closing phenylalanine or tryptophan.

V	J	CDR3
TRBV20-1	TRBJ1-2	CSAKQNYRYTF
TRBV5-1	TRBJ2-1	CASSLNTDRAYNEQFF
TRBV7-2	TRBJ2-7	CASSLMSGTGEVQYF
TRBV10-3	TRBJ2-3	CAISDHEGLGTDTQYF
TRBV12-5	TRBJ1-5	CASDSGPRTASNQPQHF
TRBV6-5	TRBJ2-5	CASSYDRTGGFQETQYF
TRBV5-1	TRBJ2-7	CASSLELGGGYEQYF
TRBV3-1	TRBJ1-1	CASSQDLRTEAFF
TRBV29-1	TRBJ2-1	CSDPTPSGRPSSYNEQFF
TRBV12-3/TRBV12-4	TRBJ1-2	CASSFSRTNYGYTF
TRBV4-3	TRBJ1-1	CASSQEYGNRDTEAFF
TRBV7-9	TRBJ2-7	CASSPMGGLNYEQYF
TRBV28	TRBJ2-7	CASSTRIRLATDPYEQYF
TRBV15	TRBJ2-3	CATSRGLAAFTDTQYF
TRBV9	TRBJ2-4	CASSVSVFPSEIQYF
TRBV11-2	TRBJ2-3	CASSLDSTQYF
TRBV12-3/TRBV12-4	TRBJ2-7	CASSFTDTGYEQYF
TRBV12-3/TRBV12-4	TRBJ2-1	CVSRPGGAFSYNEQFF
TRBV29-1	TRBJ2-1	CSVDRRVGNEQFF
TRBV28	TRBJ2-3	CASPPAAAGIDTQYF
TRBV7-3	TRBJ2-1	CASSLRGGSGASSYNEQFF
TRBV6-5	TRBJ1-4	CASSPQGDEKLFF
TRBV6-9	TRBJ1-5	CASCGGRQPQHF
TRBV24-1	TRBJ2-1	CATEGPYNEQFF
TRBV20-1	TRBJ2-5	CSARDFQGPQETQYF
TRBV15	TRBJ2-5	CATSTLSGRDQETQYF
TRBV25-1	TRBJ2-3	CASSTLLAGTDTQYF
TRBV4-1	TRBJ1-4	CASSQNSNEKLFF
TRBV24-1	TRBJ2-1	CATSDFLASGGAGEQFF
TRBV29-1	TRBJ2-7	CSVRWGISYEQYF
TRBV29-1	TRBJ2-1	CSVERPNYNEQFF
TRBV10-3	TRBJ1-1	CAISQQGLNTEAFF
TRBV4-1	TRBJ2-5	CASSRGQGKGETQYF
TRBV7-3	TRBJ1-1	CASSLSGGVNTEAFF
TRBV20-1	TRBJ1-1	CSARGSLGTEAFF
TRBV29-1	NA	CSVAGTGSLAYNEQYF
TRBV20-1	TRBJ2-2	CSATRDTGELFF
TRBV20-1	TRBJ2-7	CSGAGGVGSSLNEQYF
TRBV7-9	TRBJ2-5	CASSFIAAQETQYF
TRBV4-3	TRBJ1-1	CASSPMPEGGEAFF
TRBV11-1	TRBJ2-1	CASREDRNNEQFF
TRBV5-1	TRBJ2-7	CASGLGLAVYEQYF
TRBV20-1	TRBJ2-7	CSEQQAANSYEQYF
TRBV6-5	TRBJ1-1	CASISGRVNTEAFF
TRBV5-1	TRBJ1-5	CASSETGFQPQHF
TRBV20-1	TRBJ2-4	CSVVRNIQYF